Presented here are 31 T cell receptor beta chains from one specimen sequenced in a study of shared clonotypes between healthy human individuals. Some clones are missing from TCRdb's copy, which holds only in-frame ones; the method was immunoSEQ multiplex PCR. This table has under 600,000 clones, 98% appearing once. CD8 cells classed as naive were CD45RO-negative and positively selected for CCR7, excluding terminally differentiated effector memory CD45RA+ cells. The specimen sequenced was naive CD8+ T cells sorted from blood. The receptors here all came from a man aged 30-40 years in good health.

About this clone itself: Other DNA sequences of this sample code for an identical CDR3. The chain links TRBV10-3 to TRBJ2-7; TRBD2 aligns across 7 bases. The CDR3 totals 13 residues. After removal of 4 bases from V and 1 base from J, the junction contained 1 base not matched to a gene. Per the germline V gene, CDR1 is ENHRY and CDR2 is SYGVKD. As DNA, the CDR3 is TGTGCCATCAGTGCAGCGGGGTCCTACGAGCAGTACTTC. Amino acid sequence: CAISAAGSYEQYF.

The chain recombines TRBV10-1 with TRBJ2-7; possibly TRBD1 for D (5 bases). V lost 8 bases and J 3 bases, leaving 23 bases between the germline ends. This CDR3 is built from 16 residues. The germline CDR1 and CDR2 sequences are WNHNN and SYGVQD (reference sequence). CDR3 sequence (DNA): TGCGCCAGCTCCTCTCAGACAGACACCGTACGCTACGAGCAGTACTTC. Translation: CASSSQTDTVRYEQYF.

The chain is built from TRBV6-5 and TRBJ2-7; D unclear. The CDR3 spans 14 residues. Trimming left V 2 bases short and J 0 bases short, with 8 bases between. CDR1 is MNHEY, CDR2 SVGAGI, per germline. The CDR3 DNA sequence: TGTGCCAGCAGTTACACTCGCGGCTCCTACGAGCAGTACTTC. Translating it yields CASSYTRGSYEQYF.

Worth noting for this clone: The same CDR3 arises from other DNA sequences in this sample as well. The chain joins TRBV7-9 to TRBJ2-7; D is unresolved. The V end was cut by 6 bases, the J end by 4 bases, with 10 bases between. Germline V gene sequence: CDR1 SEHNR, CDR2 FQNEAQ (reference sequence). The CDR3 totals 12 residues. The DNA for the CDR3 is TGTGCCAGCAGTCCCGACGTTTACGAGCAGTACTTC. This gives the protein CASSPDVYEQYF.

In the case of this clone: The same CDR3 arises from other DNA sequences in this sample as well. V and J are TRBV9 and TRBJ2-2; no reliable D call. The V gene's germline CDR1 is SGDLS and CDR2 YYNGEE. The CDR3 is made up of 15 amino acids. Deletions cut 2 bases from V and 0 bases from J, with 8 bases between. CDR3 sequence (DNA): TGTGCCAGCAGCGTTAGCAGGACGAACACCGGGGAGCTGTTTTTT. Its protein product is CASSVSRTNTGELFF. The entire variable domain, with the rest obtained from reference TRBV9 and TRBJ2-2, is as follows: DSGVTQTPKHLITATGQRVTLRCSPRSGDLSVYWYQQSLDQGLQFLIQYYNGEERAKGNILERFSAQQFPDLHSELNLSSLELGDSALYFCASSVSRTNTGELFFGEGSRLTVL.

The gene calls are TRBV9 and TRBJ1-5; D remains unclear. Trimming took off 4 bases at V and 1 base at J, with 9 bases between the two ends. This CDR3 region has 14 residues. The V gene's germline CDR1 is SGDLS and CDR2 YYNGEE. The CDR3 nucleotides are TGTGCCAGCAGCCTACATGGGAGCAATCAGCCCCAGCATTTT. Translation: CASSLHGSNQPQHF.

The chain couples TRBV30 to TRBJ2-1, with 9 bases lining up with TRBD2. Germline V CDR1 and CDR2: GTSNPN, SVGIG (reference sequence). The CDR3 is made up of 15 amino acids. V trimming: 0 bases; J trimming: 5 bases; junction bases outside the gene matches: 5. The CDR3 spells CAWSVGVAGDNEQFF. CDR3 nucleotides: TGTGCCTGGAGTGTAGGAGTAGCGGGAGACAATGAGCAGTTCTTC.

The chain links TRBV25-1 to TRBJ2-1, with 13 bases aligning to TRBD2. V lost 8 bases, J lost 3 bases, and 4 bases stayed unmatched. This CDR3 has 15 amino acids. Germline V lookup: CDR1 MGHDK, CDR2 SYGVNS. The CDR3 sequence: CASARTSGSYNEQFF. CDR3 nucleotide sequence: TGTGCCAGCGCCCGGACTAGCGGGAGCTACAATGAGCAGTTCTTC.

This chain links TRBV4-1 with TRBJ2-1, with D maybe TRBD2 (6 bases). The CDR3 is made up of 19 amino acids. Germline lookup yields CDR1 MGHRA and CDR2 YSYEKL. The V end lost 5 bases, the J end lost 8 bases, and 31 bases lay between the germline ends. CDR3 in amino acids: CASSYRLGRGTQGVHEQFF. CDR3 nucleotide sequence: TGCGCCAGCAGCTACAGACTAGGACGTGGTACCCAAGGAGTCCATGAGCAGTTCTTC.

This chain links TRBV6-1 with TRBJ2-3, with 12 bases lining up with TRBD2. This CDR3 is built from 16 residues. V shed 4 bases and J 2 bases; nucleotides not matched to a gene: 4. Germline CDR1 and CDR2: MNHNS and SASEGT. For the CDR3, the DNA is TGTGCCAGCAGTGTGAGACTAGCGGGAGTCACAGATACGCAGTATTTT. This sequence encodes CASSVRLAGVTDTQYF.

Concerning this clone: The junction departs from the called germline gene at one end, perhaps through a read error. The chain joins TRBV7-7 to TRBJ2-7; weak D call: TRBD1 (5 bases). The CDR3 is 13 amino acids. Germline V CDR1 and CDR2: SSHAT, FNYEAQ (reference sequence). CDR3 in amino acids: CASSFRQSYEQYF. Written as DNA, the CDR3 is TGTGCTAGCAGCTTCCGACAGTCCTACGAGCAGTACTTC.

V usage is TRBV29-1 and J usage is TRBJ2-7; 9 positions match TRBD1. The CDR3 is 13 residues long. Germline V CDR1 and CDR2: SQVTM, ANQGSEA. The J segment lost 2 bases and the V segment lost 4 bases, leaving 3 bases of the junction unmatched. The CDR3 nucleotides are TGCAGCGTTGTCGGACAGGGGACCTACGAGCAGTACTTC. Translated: CSVVGQGTYEQYF.

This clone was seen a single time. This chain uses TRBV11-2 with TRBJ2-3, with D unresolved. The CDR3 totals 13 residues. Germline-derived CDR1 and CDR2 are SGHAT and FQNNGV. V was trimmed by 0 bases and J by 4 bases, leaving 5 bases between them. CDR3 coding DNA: TGTGCCAGCAGCTTAGAGTTTGCAGATACGCAGTATTTT. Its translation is CASSLEFADTQYF.

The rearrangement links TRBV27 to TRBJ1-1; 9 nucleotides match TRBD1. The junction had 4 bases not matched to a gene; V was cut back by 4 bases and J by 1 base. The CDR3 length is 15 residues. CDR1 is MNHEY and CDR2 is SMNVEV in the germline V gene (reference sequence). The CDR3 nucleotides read TGTGCCAGCAGTTGGGGACAGGGACGGAACACTGAAGCTTTCTTT. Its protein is CASSWGQGRNTEAFF.

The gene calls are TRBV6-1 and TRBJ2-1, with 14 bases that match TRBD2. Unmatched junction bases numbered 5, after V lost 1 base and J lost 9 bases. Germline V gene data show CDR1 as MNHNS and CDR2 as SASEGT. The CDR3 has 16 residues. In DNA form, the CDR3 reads TGTGCCAGCAGTGAAGAAGGACTAGCGGGAGGCTTTGAGCAGTTCTTC. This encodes CASSEEGLAGGFEQFF.

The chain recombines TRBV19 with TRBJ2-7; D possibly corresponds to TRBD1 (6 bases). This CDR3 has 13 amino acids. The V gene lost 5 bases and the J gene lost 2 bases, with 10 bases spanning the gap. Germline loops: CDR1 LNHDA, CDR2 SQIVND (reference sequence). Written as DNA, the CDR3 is TGTGCCAGTAGTTATGGACAGACCTACGAGCAGTACTTC. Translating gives CASSYGQTYEQYF.

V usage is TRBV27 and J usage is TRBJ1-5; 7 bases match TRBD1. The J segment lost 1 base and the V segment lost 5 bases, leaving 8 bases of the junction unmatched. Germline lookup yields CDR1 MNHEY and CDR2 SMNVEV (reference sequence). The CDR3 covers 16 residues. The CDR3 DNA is TGTGCCAGCAGTCCTACGACAGGGATAAGCAATCAGCCCCAGCATTTT. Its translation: CASSPTTGISNQPQHF.

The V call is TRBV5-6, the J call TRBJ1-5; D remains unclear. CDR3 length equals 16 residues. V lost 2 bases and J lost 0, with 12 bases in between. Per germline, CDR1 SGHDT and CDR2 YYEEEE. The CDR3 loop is CASSLRPEYSNQPQHF. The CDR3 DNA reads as TGTGCCAGCAGCTTAAGACCCGAGTATAGCAATCAGCCCCAGCATTTT.

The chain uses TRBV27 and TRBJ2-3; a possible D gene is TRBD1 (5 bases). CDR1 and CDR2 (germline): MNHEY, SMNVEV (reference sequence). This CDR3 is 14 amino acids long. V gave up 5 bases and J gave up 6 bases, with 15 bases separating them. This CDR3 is CASSLLGVEDTQYF. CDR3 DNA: TGTGCCAGCAGTCTCCTAGGGGTTGAGGATACGCAGTATTTT.

In DNA form, the CDR3 reads TGTGCCAGCAGATCCGGGGGTTCAGGGGCCTACGAGCAGTACTTC. As protein: CASRSGGSGAYEQYF. V is TRBV6-5 and J is TRBJ2-7; TRBD1 or TRBD2 may be the D gene (6 bases each). Germline V gene sequence: CDR1 MNHEY, CDR2 SVGAGI. The CDR3 consists of 15 residues. Deletions cut 6 bases from V and 2 bases from J, with 17 bases between.

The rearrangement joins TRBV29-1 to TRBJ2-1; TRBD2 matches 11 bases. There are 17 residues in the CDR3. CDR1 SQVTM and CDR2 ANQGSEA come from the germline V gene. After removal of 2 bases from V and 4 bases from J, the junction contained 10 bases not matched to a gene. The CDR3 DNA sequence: TGCAGCGTTGAACATCCACCTCGGACTAGCGGGTACAATGAGCAGTTCTTC. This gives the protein CSVEHPPRTSGYNEQFF.

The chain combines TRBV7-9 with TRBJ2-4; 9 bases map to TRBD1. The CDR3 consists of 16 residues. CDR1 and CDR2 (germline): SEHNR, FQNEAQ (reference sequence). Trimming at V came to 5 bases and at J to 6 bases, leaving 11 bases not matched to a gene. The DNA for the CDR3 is TGTGCCAGCAGCCCAAGAACGGGACAGGGAAGAAACATTCAGTACTTC. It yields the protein CASSPRTGQGRNIQYF.

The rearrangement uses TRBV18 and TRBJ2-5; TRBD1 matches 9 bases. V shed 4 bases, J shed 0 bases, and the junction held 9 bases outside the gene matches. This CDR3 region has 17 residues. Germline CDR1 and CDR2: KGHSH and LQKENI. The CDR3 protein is CASSLQEWTGDQETQYF. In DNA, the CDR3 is TGTGCCAGCTCACTGCAGGAATGGACAGGGGACCAAGAGACCCAGTACTTC.

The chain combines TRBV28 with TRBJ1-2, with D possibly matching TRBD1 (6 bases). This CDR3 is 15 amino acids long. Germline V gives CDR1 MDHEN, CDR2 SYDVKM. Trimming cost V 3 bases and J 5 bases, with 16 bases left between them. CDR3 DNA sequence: TGTGCCAGCAGTTTGGCCGAGACAGGATTGTATGGCTACACCTTC. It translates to CASSLAETGLYGYTF.

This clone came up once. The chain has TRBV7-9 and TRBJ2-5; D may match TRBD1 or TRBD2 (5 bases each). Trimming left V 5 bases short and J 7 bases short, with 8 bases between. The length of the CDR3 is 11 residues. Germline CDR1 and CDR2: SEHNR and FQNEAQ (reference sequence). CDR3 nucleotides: TGTGCCAGCAGCCTCGGGGCGACCCAGTACTTC. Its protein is CASSLGATQYF.

CDR3 bases: TGTGCCAGCAGTTTCCGCACTAGCGGGAGTTACAATGAGCAGTTCTTC. Its translation: CASSFRTSGSYNEQFF. The rearrangement joins TRBV27 to TRBJ2-1; 11 positions match TRBD2. This CDR3 spans 16 amino acids. The V segment lost 3 bases and the J segment 4 bases; nucleotides outside the gene matches: 5. Germline CDR1 reads MNHEY; CDR2 reads SMNVEV (reference sequence).

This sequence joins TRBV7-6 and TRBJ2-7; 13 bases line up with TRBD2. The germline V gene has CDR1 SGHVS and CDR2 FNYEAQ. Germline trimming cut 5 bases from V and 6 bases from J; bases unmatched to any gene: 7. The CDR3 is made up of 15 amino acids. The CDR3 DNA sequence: TGTGCCAGCAGCCCAAGGACTAGCGGGAGTGGCGAGCAGTACTTC. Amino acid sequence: CASSPRTSGSGEQYF.

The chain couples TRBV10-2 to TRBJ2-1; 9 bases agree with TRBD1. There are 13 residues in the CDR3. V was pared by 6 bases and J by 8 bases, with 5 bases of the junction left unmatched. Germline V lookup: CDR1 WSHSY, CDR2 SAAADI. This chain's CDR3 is CASRTGGQDEQFF. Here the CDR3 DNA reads TGCGCCAGCAGGACAGGGGGGCAGGATGAGCAGTTCTTC.

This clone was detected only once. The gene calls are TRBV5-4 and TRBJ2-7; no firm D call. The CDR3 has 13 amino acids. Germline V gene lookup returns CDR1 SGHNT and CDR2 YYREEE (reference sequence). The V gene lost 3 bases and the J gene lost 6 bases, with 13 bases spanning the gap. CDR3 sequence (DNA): TGTGCCAGCAGCTCTGTTTTCGAGATCGAGCAGTACTTC. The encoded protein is CASSSVFEIEQYF.

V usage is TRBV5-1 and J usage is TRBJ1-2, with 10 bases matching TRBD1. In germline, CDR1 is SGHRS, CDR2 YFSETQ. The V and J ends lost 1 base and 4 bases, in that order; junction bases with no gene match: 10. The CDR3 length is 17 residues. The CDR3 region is CASSLLGTGEGSYGYTF. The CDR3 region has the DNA TGCGCCAGCAGCTTGCTCGGGACAGGGGAGGGAAGCTATGGCTACACCTTC.

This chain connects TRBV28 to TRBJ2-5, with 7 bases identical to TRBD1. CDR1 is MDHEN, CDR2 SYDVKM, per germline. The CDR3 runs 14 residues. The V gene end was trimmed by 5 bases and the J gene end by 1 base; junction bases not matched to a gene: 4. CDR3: CASSQGTVQETQYF. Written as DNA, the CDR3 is TGTGCCAGCAGTCAGGGGACAGTCCAAGAGACCCAGTACTTC.